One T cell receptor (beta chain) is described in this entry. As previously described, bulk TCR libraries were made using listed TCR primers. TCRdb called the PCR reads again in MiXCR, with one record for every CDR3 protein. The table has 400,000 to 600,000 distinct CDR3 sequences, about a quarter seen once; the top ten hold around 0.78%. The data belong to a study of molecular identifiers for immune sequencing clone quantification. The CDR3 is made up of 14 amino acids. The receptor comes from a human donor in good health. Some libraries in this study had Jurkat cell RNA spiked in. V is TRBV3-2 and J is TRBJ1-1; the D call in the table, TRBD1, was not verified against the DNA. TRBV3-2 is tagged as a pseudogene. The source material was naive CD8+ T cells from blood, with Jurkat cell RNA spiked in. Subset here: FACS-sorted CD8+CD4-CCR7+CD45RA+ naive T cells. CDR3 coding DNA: TGTGCCAGCAGCCAAGTTGGGGCGGCCACTGAAGCTTTCTTT. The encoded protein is CASSQVGAATEAFF.